This entry lists 22 T cell receptor beta chains sequenced from one sample in a study of blood T cell repertoires in COVID-19. Clones were sequenced by immunoSEQ multiplex PCR, and TCRdb holds only the in-frame ones, with some missing. The table records 150,000 to 200,000 clones, 70% to 90% of them present only once. The sequenced sample was peripheral blood. These receptors all stem from a woman in her sixties or seventies with COVID-19, enrolled during active disease.

CDR3 amino acids: CATSRGWGGGAGGNTGELFF. CDR3 nucleotide sequence: TGTGCCACCAGCAGGGGGTGGGGAGGAGGCGCGGGAGGTAACACCGGGGAGCTGTTTTTT. The gene calls are TRBV15 and TRBJ2-2; 8 bases fit TRBD2. In germline, CDR1 is LNHNV, CDR2 YYDKDF (reference sequence). V lost 3 bases to trimming and J lost 2 bases; unmatched junction nucleotides: 17. This CDR3 region has 20 residues.

The chain recombines TRBV11-2 with TRBJ2-2; 10 bases fit TRBD1. The CDR3 extends over 16 amino acids. With V trimmed by 4 bases and J by 4 bases, 6 bases remained unmatched. Germline CDR1 and CDR2: SGHAT and FQNNGV. The CDR3 is CASSWGQGPLTGELFF. CDR3 DNA sequence: TGTGCCAGCAGCTGGGGACAGGGGCCACTCACCGGGGAGCTGTTTTTT.

The chain uses TRBV27 and TRBJ2-2; D ambiguous. This CDR3 contains 13 residues. V lost 3 bases and J 7 bases, leaving 9 bases between the germline ends. Germline values: CDR1 MNHEY, CDR2 SMNVEV (reference sequence). The CDR3 region has the DNA TGTGCCAGCAGTTTTAATTCCTACGGGGAGCTGTTTTTT. It translates to CASSFNSYGELFF.

This chain joins TRBV20-1 and TRBJ2-7, with D tentatively TRBD1 (5 bases). Germline V gives CDR1 DFQATT, CDR2 SNEGSKA (reference sequence). The V end lost 3 bases, the J end lost 2 bases, and 14 bases lay between the germline ends. This CDR3 contains 14 residues. CDR3 nucleotides: TGCAGTGCTAGTCAGACAGTGATCCCCTACGAGCAGTACTTC. As protein: CSASQTVIPYEQYF.

V usage is TRBV28 and J usage is TRBJ2-7; D is undetermined. The CDR3 spans 10 residues. Germline V gives CDR1 MDHEN, CDR2 SYDVKM. V was clipped by 4 bases and J by 6 bases, with 4 bases between them. The CDR3 coding sequence is TGTGCCAGCAGTTCAGGCGAGCAGTACTTC. It translates to CASSSGEQYF.

The chain combines TRBV7-2 with TRBJ1-1, with D unclear. The CDR3 contains 12 residues. V gave up 6 bases and J gave up 10 bases, with 15 bases separating them. Germline loops: CDR1 SGHTA, CDR2 FQGNSA. CDR3 in DNA: TGTGCCAGCAGACCCGGTGAGGGAGTAGCTTTCTTT. It codes for CASRPGEGVAFF.

The chain uses TRBV12-3 or TRBV12-4 and TRBJ2-7, with 8 bases matching TRBD1. The CDR3 is made up of 13 amino acids. V trimming: 6 bases; J trimming: 5 bases; junction bases outside the gene matches: 6. The chain's CDR3 is CASSGDRLNEQYF. In DNA form, the CDR3 reads TGTGCCAGCAGCGGGGACAGGTTAAACGAGCAGTACTTC.

This clone was observed a few times. The chain uses TRBV20-1 and TRBJ1-4, with a tentative D call TRBD1 (5 bases). V lost 3 bases and J 2 bases, leaving 7 bases between the germline ends. The CDR3 is made up of 13 amino acids. Germline lookup yields CDR1 DFQATT and CDR2 SNEGSKA (reference sequence). The chain's CDR3 is CSASRGTNEKLFF. The DNA for the CDR3 is TGCAGTGCTAGTCGGGGGACTAATGAAAAACTGTTTTTT.

The V and J genes are TRBV18 and TRBJ2-2, with 9 positions matching TRBD2. V was pared by 1 base and J by 2 bases, with 8 bases of the junction left unmatched. In germline, CDR1 is KGHSH, CDR2 LQKENI. The CDR3 covers 18 residues. This chain's CDR3 is CASSPRLSGSGNTGELFF. In DNA form, the CDR3 reads TGTGCCAGCTCACCACGGCTTAGCGGGAGTGGAAACACCGGGGAGCTGTTTTTT.

There are a few counts of this clone. The V and J genes are TRBV27 and TRBJ1-5, with D perhaps matching TRBD1 (6 bases). This CDR3 has 15 amino acids. Trimming removed 4 bases at V and 0 bases at J, with 10 bases between. CDR1 is MNHEY and CDR2 is SMNVEV in the germline V gene (reference sequence). The chain's CDR3 is CASSSLDSSNQPQHF. The CDR3 bases are TGTGCCAGCAGTTCCCTGGACAGTAGCAATCAGCCCCAGCATTTT.

This clone has just one count. The chain recombines TRBV25-1 with TRBJ2-7, with 12 positions matching TRBD2. Germline-derived CDR1 and CDR2 are MGHDK and SYGVNS. The CDR3 contains 15 residues. The trim removed 2 bases at V and 4 bases at J, leaving 3 bases unmatched. The CDR3 DNA sequence: TGTGCCAGCAGTGAACTAGCGGGAGGGCCGTACGAGCAGTACTTC. Translation: CASSELAGGPYEQYF.

This clone showed up just once. V gene TRBV4-1 combines with J gene TRBJ2-5, with D possibly matching TRBD1 (6 bases). The CDR3 covers 15 residues. Trimming took off 1 base at V and 2 bases at J, with 11 bases between the two ends. CDR1 is MGHRA and CDR2 is YSYEKL in the germline V gene. CDR3 sequence (DNA): TGCGCCAGCAGCCAAGGGAACAGGGATCAAGAGACCCAGTACTTC. This gives the protein CASSQGNRDQETQYF.

The table lists this clone with a count of one. The chain uses TRBV27 and TRBJ2-1; D is perhaps TRBD2 (6 bases). The germline V gene encodes CDR1 MNHEY and CDR2 SMNVEV (reference sequence). V shed 3 bases and J shed 5 bases, with 11 bases lying between them. This CDR3 has 14 residues. This chain's CDR3 is CASSFGGPDNEQFF. The CDR3 DNA sequence: TGTGCCAGCAGTTTCGGGGGTCCGGACAATGAGCAGTTCTTC.

Note on this clone: Other DNA sequences within the sample encode an identical CDR3. The chain combines TRBV19 with TRBJ2-2; D not resolved. In germline, CDR1 is LNHDA, CDR2 SQIVND (reference sequence). The germline V and J ends were trimmed by 2 bases and 0 bases, with 10 bases remaining between them. The CDR3 totals 16 residues. In nucleotides, the CDR3 is TGTGCCAGTAGTATACTCGGAGCTTCGAACACCGGGGAGCTGTTTTTT. Its protein product is CASSILGASNTGELFF.

The chain employs TRBV19 and TRBJ2-5; 8 bases agree with TRBD2. Germline V lookup: CDR1 LNHDA, CDR2 SQIVND (reference sequence). CDR3 length: 17 residues. Germline trimming cut 5 bases from V and 5 bases from J; bases unmatched to any gene: 16. The CDR3, as DNA: TGTGCCAGTAGTTCGTTTAGTAGCGGGAAGTCCAAGGAGACCCAGTACTTC. Protein: CASSSFSSGKSKETQYF.

There are a few counts of this clone. The chain couples TRBV27 to TRBJ1-6, with D tentatively TRBD1 (5 bases). V lost 7 bases to trimming and J lost 7 bases, with 11 bases between them. CDR3 length equals 13 residues. The germline CDR1 and CDR2 sequences are MNHEY and SMNVEV (reference sequence). CDR3 loop: CASKGRANSPLHF. The DNA of the CDR3 is TGTGCCAGCAAGGGCAGGGCAAATTCACCCCTCCACTTT.

This clone came up a few times. The chain couples TRBV24-1 to TRBJ2-1; 9 positions match TRBD2. The CDR3 runs to 15 residues. Losses at the gene ends were 3 bases for V and 6 bases for J; bases not matched to a gene: 5. Germline CDR1 reads KGHDR; CDR2 reads SFDVKD. CDR3 sequence (DNA): TGTGCCACCAGTGATCCCTCAGCGGGAGGCAATGAGCAGTTCTTC. It is translated as CATSDPSAGGNEQFF.

The chain joins TRBV7-2 to TRBJ1-3, with a tentative D call TRBD1 (5 bases). V lost 5 bases and J lost 2, with 13 bases in between. The CDR3 has 15 residues. Germline assignment: CDR1 SGHTA and CDR2 FQGNSA. This chain's CDR3 is CASSLNTGAGNTIYF. CDR3 in DNA: TGTGCCAGCAGCCTAAATACGGGGGCTGGAAACACCATATATTTT.

This rearrangement joins TRBV18 to TRBJ1-6; 8 bases agree with TRBD1. Germline-derived CDR1 and CDR2 are KGHSH and LQKENI. The V gene end was trimmed by 4 bases and the J gene end by 7 bases; junction bases not matched to a gene: 6. The CDR3 is 15 amino acids. The CDR3 protein is CASSQFGTGNSPLHF. The DNA of the CDR3 is TGTGCCAGCTCACAATTCGGGACAGGAAATTCACCCCTCCACTTT.

V and J are TRBV10-3 and TRBJ1-6; 8 bases align to TRBD1. The V segment lost 6 bases and the J segment 11 bases; nucleotides outside the gene matches: 9. The germline V gene encodes CDR1 ENHRY and CDR2 SYGVKD. The CDR3 spans 14 residues. CDR3 sequence reads: CAISLGQATTPLHF. The CDR3 DNA is TGTGCCATCAGCCTGGGACAGGCGACGACACCCCTCCACTTT.

This chain links TRBV15 with TRBJ1-3; the D is unclear. The CDR3 totals 15 residues. Trimming cost V 0 bases and J 4 bases, with 10 bases left between them. The germline V gene encodes CDR1 LNHNV and CDR2 YYDKDF (reference sequence). The CDR3 nucleotides read TGTGCCACCAGCAGAGATCCGGGGTCCGGAAACACCATATATTTT. Protein product: CATSRDPGSGNTIYF.

Here the CDR3 DNA reads TGTGCCAGCAGCTACCCGGGACAGCCCACAGATACGCAGTATTTT. This gives the protein CASSYPGQPTDTQYF. This rearrangement joins TRBV11-3 to TRBJ2-3; 7 bases map to TRBD1. Losses at the gene ends were 4 bases for V and 2 bases for J; bases not matched to a gene: 6. This CDR3 region has 15 residues. CDR1 and CDR2 (germline): SGHNT, YENEEA.